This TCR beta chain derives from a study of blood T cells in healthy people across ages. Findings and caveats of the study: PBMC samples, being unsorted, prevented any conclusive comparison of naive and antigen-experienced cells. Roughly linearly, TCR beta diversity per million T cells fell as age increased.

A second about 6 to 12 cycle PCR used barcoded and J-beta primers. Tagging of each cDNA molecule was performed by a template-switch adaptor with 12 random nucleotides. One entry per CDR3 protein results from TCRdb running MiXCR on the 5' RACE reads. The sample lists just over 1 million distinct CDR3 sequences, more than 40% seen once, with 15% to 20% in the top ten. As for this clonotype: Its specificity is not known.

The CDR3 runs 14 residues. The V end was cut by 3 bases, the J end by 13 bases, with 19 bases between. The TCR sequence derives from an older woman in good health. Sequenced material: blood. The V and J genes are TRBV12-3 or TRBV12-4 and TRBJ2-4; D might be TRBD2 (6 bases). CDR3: CASSLGSNGGEQYF. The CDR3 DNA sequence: TGTGCCAGCAGTTTGGGATCCAATGGAGGGGAGCAGTACTTC.